The rows below give T cell receptor beta chains drawn from one sample of a study of human T cells and chemical hapten exposure. Via MiXCR, TCRdb re-called the RACE reads, giving one row per CDR3 protein. The table includes 35,000 to 45,000 distinct CDR3 sequences, 9.5% to 15% detected once. The sample here was whole blood, taken in connection with sensitization to the hapten diphenylcyclopropenone (DPC). The receptors derive from a woman aged 25-40 years with alopecia areata. Some clones in this sample may be carry-over from other donors' samples. CDR3s include the opening cysteine and the closing phenylalanine or tryptophan. Fields, in order: V gene, D gene, clone size, J gene, CDR3 length, CDR3 protein, CDR3 DNA. A D gene is named only where the DNA matches it firmly. Clone size appears in some rows only: once, few, many, or a class for an expanded clone.

>TRBV7-3|-|-|TRBJ2-2|13
CASSLEWGGELFF
TGTGCCAGCAGCTTAGAGTGGGGCGGGGAGCTGTTTTTT
>TRBV2|-|-|TRBJ1-5|14
CASSDLDGNQPQHF
TGTGCCAGCAGTGACCTCGACGGCAATCAGCCCCAGCATTTT
>TRBV2|-|few|TRBJ2-7|14
CASSLGTLRLEQYF
TGTGCCAGCAGCCTCGGGACTCTCCGTCTCGAGCAGTACTTC
>TRBV7-2|-|few|TRBJ2-5|16
CASSLAVAAGRETQYF
TGTGCCAGCAGCTTAGCGGTGGCGGCGGGCCGAGAGACCCAGTACTTC
>TRBV3-1|-|many|TRBJ2-1|12
CASSQVAREQFF
TGTGCCAGCAGCCAAGTTGCGCGCGAGCAGTTCTTC
>TRBV2|-|-|TRBJ2-3|16
CASSPGIGQSTDAQYF
TGTGCCAGCAGCCCCGGGATTGGACAGTCCACAGATGCGCAGTATTTT
>TRBV7-9|-|few|TRBJ2-2|12
CAGGERSEELFF
TGTGCCGGGGGAGAGCGAAGTGAGGAGCTGTTTTTT
>TRBV7-2|-|-|TRBJ2-1|14
CASSFGREPNEQFF
TGTGCCAGCAGCTTTGGTCGGGAGCCCAATGAGCAGTTCTTT
>TRBV28|-|-|TRBJ1-4|11
CASRGDEKLFF
TGTGCCAGCAGAGGGGATGAAAAACTGTTTTTT
>TRBV20-1|TRBD2|many|TRBJ2-7|15
CSASSGVAGSIEQYF
TGCAGTGCTTCCTCGGGGGTAGCGGGATCTATCGAGCAGTACTTC
>TRBV6-5|TRBD2|few|TRBJ2-5|16
CASSLQPAGEGETQYF
TGTGCCAGCAGCCTCCAACCAGCGGGAGAAGGAGAGACCCAGTACTTC
>TRBV7-9|TRBD2|many|TRBJ2-1|18
CASSLLTSGALSRSEQFF
TGTGCCAGCAGCCTCTTGACTAGCGGGGCCCTCTCCCGGAGTGAGCAGTTCTTC
>TRBV5-6|TRBD2|many|TRBJ2-5|15
CASSFVTSPAGTQYF
TGTGCCAGCAGCTTTGTGACTAGCCCCGCGGGGACCCAGTACTTC
>TRBV28|-|-|TRBJ2-2|12
CASSLFPGELFF
TGTGCCAGCAGTTTATTCCCCGGGGAGCTGTTTTTT
>TRBV18|-|-|TRBJ2-5|12
CASSPPYETQYF
TGTGCCAGCTCACCACCGTACGAGACCCAGTACTTC
>TRBV5-1|TRBD2|many|TRBJ2-5|14
CASSPWGGQETQYF
TGCGCCAGCAGCCCGTGGGGGGGGCAAGAGACCCAGTACTTC
>TRBV18|TRBD1|few|TRBJ1-1|15
CASSPGQGANTEAFF
TGTGCCAGCTCACCAGGTCAGGGGGCGAACACTGAAGCTTTCTTT
>TRBV24-1|TRBD2|-|TRBJ2-1|13
CVTQTSGYNEQFF
TGTGTCACCCAGACTAGCGGTTACAATGAGCAGTTCTTC
>TRBV7-2|-|-|TRBJ2-3|14
CASSLVGRPDTQYF
TGTGCCAGCAGCTTAGTGGGCAGACCAGATACGCAGTATTTT
>TRBV7-2|TRBD1|many|TRBJ2-3|15
CASSQGRGITDTQYF
TGTGCCAGCAGCCAAGGCAGGGGGATCACAGATACGCAGTATTTT
>TRBV7-9|-|few|TRBJ2-6|16
CASSLAQGSGANVLTF
TGTGCCAGCAGCTTAGCACAGGGTTCTGGGGCCAACGTCCTGACTTTC
>TRBV3-1|TRBD2|medium-sized|TRBJ2-1|15
CASSHGLAAYNEQFF
TGTGCCAGCAGCCATGGACTAGCGGCATACAATGAGCAGTTCTTC
>TRBV7-3|-|-|TRBJ2-2|14
CASSLTFDTGELFF
TGTGCCAGCAGCTTAACGTTCGACACCGGGGAGCTGTTTTTT
>TRBV11-2|-|-|TRBJ2-7|14
CASSLEPVPYEQYF
TGTGCCAGCAGCTTAGAGCCGGTGCCCTACGAGCAGTACTTC
>TRBV20-1|TRBD1|-|TRBJ1-1|13
CSAREGANTEAFF
TGCAGTGCCCGAGAGGGGGCGAACACTGAAGCTTTCTTT
>TRBV20-1|TRBD1|few|TRBJ1-6|16
CSARDQLGTDNSPLHF
TGCAGTGCTAGAGATCAATTGGGGACAGACAATTCACCCCTCCACTTT
>TRBV5-1|-|many|TRBJ2-7|13
CASSLLQAYEQYF
TGCGCCAGCAGCTTGTTACAGGCCTACGAGCAGTACTTC
>TRBV11-2|-|many|TRBJ2-7|14
CASSSQTGRGEQYF
TGTGCCAGCAGCTCTCAGACAGGAAGGGGCGAGCAGTACTTC
>TRBV20-1|-|few|TRBJ2-7|13
CSARGLALYEQYF
TGCAGTGCTCGAGGCCTAGCCCTCTACGAGCAGTACTTC
>TRBV18|TRBD2|few|TRBJ2-7|14
CASSPLAGEGEQYF
TGTGCCAGCTCGCCTCTAGCGGGAGAGGGCGAGCAGTACTTC
>TRBV5-6|-|few|TRBJ2-7|13
CASRRQFSYEQYF
TGTGCCAGCAGACGACAGTTCTCCTACGAGCAGTACTTC
>TRBV6-5|-|many|TRBJ2-7|16
CASSPLTGSQPHEQYF
TGTGCCAGCAGTCCCCTCACCGGGTCCCAACCCCACGAGCAGTACTTC
>TRBV28|TRBD1|many|TRBJ2-7|15
CASRSFETGLYEQYF
TGTGCCAGCAGATCATTTGAGACAGGGCTCTACGAGCAGTACTTC
>TRBV28|-|-|TRBJ2-7|11
CASSLLNWQYF
TGTGCCAGCAGTTTATTGAACTGGCAGTACTTC